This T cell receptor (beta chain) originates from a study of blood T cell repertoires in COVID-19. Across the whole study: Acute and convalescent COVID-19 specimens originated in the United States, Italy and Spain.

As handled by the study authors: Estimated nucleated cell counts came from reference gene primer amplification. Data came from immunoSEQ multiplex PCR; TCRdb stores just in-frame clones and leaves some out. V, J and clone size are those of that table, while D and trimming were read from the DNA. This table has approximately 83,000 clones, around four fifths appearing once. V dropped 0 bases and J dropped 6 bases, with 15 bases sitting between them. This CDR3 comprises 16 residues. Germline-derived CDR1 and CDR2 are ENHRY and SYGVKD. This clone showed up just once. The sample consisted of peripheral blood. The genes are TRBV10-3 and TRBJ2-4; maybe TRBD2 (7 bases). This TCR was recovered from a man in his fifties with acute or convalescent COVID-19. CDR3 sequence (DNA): TGTGCCATCAGTGAGTCGACGGGGGGCCTGTTAAACATTCAGTACTTC. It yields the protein CAISESTGGLLNIQYF.